These 32 T cell receptor beta chains were sequenced from one sample in a study of blood T cell repertoires in COVID-19. Profiled with immunoSEQ multiplex PCR; TCRdb holds only in-frame clones, not every one. The repertoire holds over 120,000 clones, with 76% as singletons. Sequencing input: peripheral blood. The receptors derive from an elderly woman with active or convalescent COVID-19.

In this sample, this clone turned up a few times. This chain joins TRBV19 and TRBJ2-6, with 8 nucleotides matching TRBD1. V was pared by 5 bases and J by 3 bases, with 3 bases of the junction left unmatched. In germline, CDR1 is LNHDA, CDR2 SQIVND (reference sequence). The CDR3 contains 15 residues. CDR3 sequence reads: CASSRQGNGANVLTF. DNA of the CDR3: TGTGCCAGTAGTCGACAGGGGAATGGGGCCAACGTCCTGACTTTC.

This clone has a single count. The V and J genes are TRBV23-1 and TRBJ2-5, with a tentative D call TRBD2 (5 bases). TRBV23-1 is recorded as an ORF, its role being uncertain. The CDR3 sequence is 14 residues long. V lost 2 bases and J lost 2, with 9 bases in between. In nucleotides, the CDR3 is TGCGCCAGCAGTCAAAGGGAGTCACAAGAGACCCAGTACTTC. Encoded protein: CASSQRESQETQYF.

The chain employs TRBV5-4 and TRBJ1-1, with 12 bases lining up with TRBD1. Germline-derived CDR1 and CDR2 are SGHNT and YYREEE (reference sequence). V dropped 0 bases and J dropped 6; count of bases not matched to a gene: 6. There are 16 residues in the CDR3. CDR3 nucleotide sequence: TGTGCCAGCAGCTTGGGGGACAGGGGGCGCGGGCCTGAAGCTTTCTTT. Its protein is CASSLGDRGRGPEAFF.

The J gene is TRBJ1-5, the V gene TRBV5-1; 8 bases map to TRBD1. This CDR3 is built from 15 residues. CDR1 SGHRS and CDR2 YFSETQ come from the germline V gene. J was trimmed by 3 bases and V by 0 bases; bases with no gene match: 2. The CDR3 nucleotides are TGCGCCAGCAGCTTGGGGGGACAGGACAATCAGCCCCAGCATTTT. Translated: CASSLGGQDNQPQHF. The full variable domain, its missing parts supplied by reference TRBV5-1 and TRBJ1-5, is KAGVTQTPRYLIKTRGQQVTLSCSPISGHRSVSWYQQTPGQGLQFLFEYFSETQRNKGNFPGRFSGRQFSNSRSEMNVSTLELGDSALYLCASSLGGQDNQPQHFGDGTRLSIL.

CDR3 protein: CASSLAAGGEAFF. CDR3 DNA: TGTGCCAGCAGCTTAGCTGCAGGGGGTGAAGCTTTCTTT. This sequence joins TRBV7-9 and TRBJ1-1; TRBD1 matches 7 bases. CDR3 length: 13 residues. Trimming removed 0 bases from V and 7 bases from J; junction bases left unmatched: 2. Germline values: CDR1 SEHNR, CDR2 FQNEAQ (reference sequence). Drawing the rest from reference TRBV7-9 and TRBJ1-1, the complete variable domain is DTGVSQNPRHKITKRGQNVTFRCDPISEHNRLYWYRQTLGQGPEFLTYFQNEAQLEKSRLLSDRFSAERPKGSFSTLEIQRTEQGDSAMYLCASSLAAGGEAFFGQGTRLTVV.

The chain recombines TRBV5-1 with TRBJ2-1, with D unclear. CDR1 is SGHRS, CDR2 YFSETQ, per germline. V dropped 0 bases and J dropped 2 bases, with 9 bases sitting between them. The CDR3 consists of 15 residues. CDR3 sequence: CASSLEGSPYNEQFF. In DNA, the CDR3 is TGCGCCAGCAGCTTGGAAGGTAGCCCCTACAATGAGCAGTTCTTC. Full variable domain (rest looked up from reference TRBV5-1 and TRBJ2-1): KAGVTQTPRYLIKTRGQQVTLSCSPISGHRSVSWYQQTPGQGLQFLFEYFSETQRNKGNFPGRFSGRQFSNSRSEMNVSTLELGDSALYLCASSLEGSPYNEQFFGPGTRLTVL.

The V call is TRBV5-4, the J call TRBJ2-7, with TRBD2 matching 9 bases. Trimming cost V 3 bases and J 2 bases; bases outside gene matches: 6. CDR1 and CDR2 (germline): SGHNT, YYREEE (reference sequence). CDR3 size: 15 residues. The CDR3 protein is CASSSMRGGPYEQYF. In DNA, the CDR3 is TGTGCCAGCAGCTCCATGCGGGGGGGCCCCTACGAGCAGTACTTC.

This clone was detected a few times. The chain joins TRBV4-2 to TRBJ2-6, with 10 bases that match TRBD1. V trimming: 5 bases; J trimming: 0 bases; junction bases outside the gene matches: 7. The CDR3 length is 18 residues. CDR1 and CDR2 (germline): LGHNA, YNFKEQ. The CDR3 nucleotides read TGTGCCAGCAGCGGACAGGGGGAAAGTAGCTCTGGGGCCAACGTCCTGACTTTC. It codes for CASSGQGESSSGANVLTF.

The chain links TRBV13 to TRBJ1-1, with 7 positions matching TRBD1. Germline CDR1 PRHDT, CDR2 FYEKMQ (reference sequence). The CDR3 totals 22 residues. J gave up 0 bases and V 2 bases, and 24 bases lay outside the gene matches. CDR3 loop: CASSLFGYGGDRPFLLNTEAFF. CDR3 nucleotides: TGTGCCAGCAGCTTATTTGGCTACGGTGGGGACAGACCTTTTTTGCTGAACACTGAAGCTTTCTTT.

This chain joins TRBV9 and TRBJ2-1; 7 bases agree with TRBD2. The CDR3 spans 14 residues. Germline V gives CDR1 SGDLS, CDR2 YYNGEE. After removal of 2 bases from V and 5 bases from J, the junction contained 4 bases not matched to a gene. CDR3 nucleotides: TGTGCCAGCAGCGTCCGGGACTACAACAATGAGCAGTTCTTC. Translation: CASSVRDYNNEQFF.

This chain uses TRBV19 with TRBJ2-1; 8 bases line up with TRBD2. This CDR3 is built from 12 residues. Germline CDR1 and CDR2: LNHDA and SQIVND (reference sequence). With V trimmed by 3 bases and J by 14 bases, 6 bases remained unmatched. The CDR3 sequence is CASSMAGGAEFF. CDR3 nucleotides: TGTGCCAGTAGTATGGCCGGGGGGGCGGAGTTCTTC.

The V gene is TRBV11-2, the J gene TRBJ2-7, with 12 bases lining up with TRBD2. J lost 1 base, V lost 6 bases, and 10 bases had no gene match. The germline V gene encodes CDR1 SGHAT and CDR2 FQNNGV. This CDR3 contains 17 residues. CDR3 DNA sequence: TGTGCCAGCAGTTCCGACCCGACTAGCGGGAGTTCCTACGAGCAGTACTTC. Translated: CASSSDPTSGSSYEQYF. The variable domain in full, with the rest retrieved from reference TRBV11-2 and TRBJ2-7, is EAGVAQSPRYKIIEKRQSVAFWCNPISGHATLYWYQQILGQGPKLLIQFQNNGVVDDSQLPKDRFSAERLKGVDSTLKIQPAKLEDSAVYLCASSSDPTSGSSYEQYFGPGTRLTVT.

CDR3 nucleotide sequence: TGTGCCAGCAGCTTGGGGCAGGGATTAAATTCGTACGAGCAGTACTTC. This gives the protein CASSLGQGLNSYEQYF. The chain carries TRBV5-5 and TRBJ2-7; weak D call: TRBD1 (5 bases). The CDR3 covers 16 residues. The germline V and J ends were trimmed by 0 bases and 4 bases, with 17 bases remaining between them. In germline, CDR1 is SGHKS, CDR2 YYEKEE (reference sequence).

The chain couples TRBV7-2 to TRBJ2-5; weak D call: TRBD2 (6 bases). The V gene lost 6 bases and the J gene lost 5 bases, with 16 bases spanning the gap. Germline lookup yields CDR1 SGHTA and CDR2 FQGNSA. The CDR3 runs 14 residues. CDR3 region: CASSRGGVGETQYF. CDR3 in DNA: TGTGCCAGCAGTCGCGGCGGGGTTGGGGAGACCCAGTACTTC.

The chain combines TRBV27 with TRBJ1-2; D possibly corresponds to TRBD1 (6 bases). V was shortened by 7 bases and J by 0 bases, with 12 bases between the two germline ends. This CDR3 is 14 amino acids long. Germline values: CDR1 MNHEY, CDR2 SMNVEV (reference sequence). In nucleotides, the CDR3 is TGTGCCAGCAAGGAAGGGACAACTAACTATGGCTACACCTTC. It yields the protein CASKEGTTNYGYTF.

This sequence joins TRBV5-1 and TRBJ2-4, with D perhaps matching TRBD1 (6 bases). V was clipped by 0 bases and J by 3 bases, with 7 bases between them. Germline CDR1 and CDR2: SGHRS and YFSETQ. The CDR3 is made up of 14 amino acids. CDR3 nucleotides: TGCGCCAGCAGCTTGGCAGGGGTCAAAAACATTCAGTACTTC. It codes for CASSLAGVKNIQYF.

The chain recombines TRBV14 with TRBJ1-6; TRBD1 matches at 8 bases. Germline V gene sequence: CDR1 SGHDN, CDR2 FVKESK. The CDR3 extends over 17 amino acids. The junction had 12 bases not matched to a gene; V was cut back by 4 bases and J by 7 bases. The CDR3 coding sequence is TGTGCCAGCAGCCCAACCACTGGACAGGGAGGGAATTCACCCCTCCACTTT. Protein sequence: CASSPTTGQGGNSPLHF.

V is TRBV6-2 or TRBV6-3 and J is TRBJ1-4, with D perhaps matching TRBD1 (6 bases). Germline loops: CDR1 MNHEY, CDR2 SVGEGT. Trimming cost V 4 bases and J 10 bases, with 16 bases left between them. The length of the CDR3 is 14 residues. CDR3 in amino acids: CASSSGHGFGKLFF. CDR3 coding DNA: TGTGCCAGCAGTTCGGGACACGGCTTTGGAAAACTGTTTTTT.

The CDR3 DNA follows: TGCGCCAGCAGCTTGCGGGGAGGTATGAACACTGAAGCTTTCTTT. It translates to CASSLRGGMNTEAFF. The rearrangement links TRBV5-1 to TRBJ1-1; no clear D gene. The CDR3 sequence is 15 residues long. Looked up from germline, CDR1 is SGHRS and CDR2 is YFSETQ. Trimming pared 1 base from V and 0 bases from J, leaving 10 bases between.

This clone has just a few counts. The chain couples TRBV19 to TRBJ2-2; 8 nucleotides match TRBD1. The junction had 16 bases not matched to a gene; V was cut back by 2 bases and J by 5 bases. The germline V gene has CDR1 LNHDA and CDR2 SQIVND (reference sequence). There are 19 residues in the CDR3. CDR3 residues: CASSISGRQGSGKTGELFF. The CDR3 nucleotides are TGTGCCAGTAGTATATCAGGGAGACAGGGGTCGGGAAAGACCGGGGAGCTGTTTTTT.

This chain connects TRBV3-1 (or the pseudogene TRBV3-2) to TRBJ1-2; tentative D call: TRBD1 (6 bases). The germline CDR1 and CDR2 sequences are LGHDT and YNNKEL (reference sequence). Trimming removed 1 base from V and 9 bases from J, with 18 bases in between. This CDR3 comprises 15 residues. CDR3 DNA: TGTGCCAGCAGCCAAGCTACCCCGGGACAAGCTAGCTACACCTTC. Amino acids: CASSQATPGQASYTF.

This chain links TRBV5-1 with TRBJ2-7; TRBD1 might be the D (6 bases). Per germline, CDR1 SGHRS and CDR2 YFSETQ. The CDR3 runs to 14 residues. Trimming shortened V by 3 bases and J by 2 bases, and 12 bases separated the two germline ends. The chain's CDR3 is CASSYQQGTYEQYF. As DNA, the CDR3 is TGCGCCAGCAGCTACCAACAGGGTACCTACGAGCAGTACTTC.

The chain couples TRBV5-1 to TRBJ2-7; D is perhaps TRBD1 (7 bases). CDR3 length: 15 amino acids. Germline V gene data show CDR1 as SGHRS and CDR2 as YFSETQ. Deletions cut 1 base from V and 3 bases from J, with 14 bases between. The CDR3 bases are TGCGCCAGCAGCTTGATCCAGGGGGGCTTCTACGAGCAGTACTTC. Its protein product is CASSLIQGGFYEQYF.

The chain has TRBV18 and TRBJ2-3; maybe TRBD2 (6 bases). The CDR3 contains 17 residues. V was clipped by 3 bases and J by 5 bases, with 21 bases between them. CDR1 is KGHSH, CDR2 LQKENI, per germline. The CDR3 coding sequence is TGTGCCAGCTCACCCATGGGACCCGGGAGCCGGGGAGATACGCAGTATTTT. Its translation: CASSPMGPGSRGDTQYF. Complete variable domain (other parts from reference TRBV18 and TRBJ2-3): NAGVMQNPRHLVRRRGQEARLRCSPMKGHSHVYWYRQLPEEGLKFMVYLQKENIIDESGMPKERFSAEFPKEGPSILRIQQVVRGDSAAYFCASSPMGPGSRGDTQYFGPGTRLTVL.

J is TRBJ1-2 and V is TRBV4-3; perhaps TRBD1 as D (5 bases). V was pared by 0 bases and J by 3 bases, with 14 bases between. In germline, CDR1 is LGHNA, CDR2 YSLEER. This CDR3 is built from 16 residues. CDR3 bases: TGCGCCAGCAGCCAAGATCAGGGCCCTAGGGACTATGGCTACACCTTC. Translated, it gives CASSQDQGPRDYGYTF.

The rearrangement links TRBV27 to TRBJ2-3; 8 bases are a match to TRBD2. CDR3 size: 16 residues. CDR1 is MNHEY, CDR2 SMNVEV, per germline (reference sequence). Losses at the gene ends were 3 bases for V and 3 bases for J; bases not matched to a gene: 8. The CDR3 region is CASSFSTGTSTDTQYF. CDR3 sequence (DNA): TGTGCCAGCAGTTTCTCGACCGGGACTAGTACAGATACGCAGTATTTT.

V gene TRBV20-1 combines with J gene TRBJ2-4, with unresolved D. Germline CDR1 reads DFQATT; CDR2 reads SNEGSKA (reference sequence). The CDR3 sequence is 10 residues long. Deletions cut 1 base from V and 10 bases from J, with 5 bases between. In DNA, the CDR3 is TGCAGTGCTAGAGCGGGTATTCAGTACTTC. This sequence encodes CSARAGIQYF.

V and J are TRBV5-1 and TRBJ2-3; the D is unclear. The CDR3 sequence is 11 residues long. Trimming removed 7 bases at V and 2 bases at J, with 5 bases between. Germline CDR1 is SGHRS and CDR2 is YFSETQ. For the CDR3, the DNA is TGCGCCAGCCGTTTCACAGATACGCAGTATTTT. As protein: CASRFTDTQYF.

The DNA of the CDR3 is TGCGCCAGCAGTGAGGGGAGGGCTAAAGAAGCTTTCTTT. Translating it yields CASSEGRAKEAFF. The chain uses TRBV10-2 and TRBJ1-1; D gene unclear. The ends were cut back, 2 bases at V and 8 bases at J, with 12 bases in the middle. The CDR3 runs to 13 residues. In germline, CDR1 is WSHSY, CDR2 SAAADI.

V and J are TRBV9 and TRBJ1-5; D uncertain. The CDR3 covers 12 residues. V was trimmed by 0 bases and J by 10 bases, leaving 8 bases between them. Germline V lookup: CDR1 SGDLS, CDR2 YYNGEE. The chain's CDR3 is CASSVEFGPQHF. The DNA for the CDR3 is TGTGCCAGCAGCGTAGAGTTCGGTCCCCAGCATTTT.

Only one count was recorded for this clone. V and J are TRBV28 and TRBJ2-2; TRBD2 is a possible D gene (7 bases). V lost 3 bases to trimming and J lost 7 bases, with 15 bases between them. Germline CDR1 and CDR2: MDHEN and SYDVKM. The CDR3 consists of 15 residues. CDR3 sequence (DNA): TGTGCCAGCAGTTTGGTAGGGGGGGGCAGCGGGGAGCTGTTTTTT. This sequence encodes CASSLVGGGSGELFF.

The chain carries TRBV5-1 and TRBJ2-1; TRBD2 might be the D (6 bases). The V end was cut by 0 bases, the J end by 5 bases, with 9 bases between. The CDR3 contains 14 residues. Germline V gene data show CDR1 as SGHRS and CDR2 as YFSETQ. This CDR3 is CASSLGRVNNEQFF. CDR3 in DNA: TGCGCCAGCAGCTTGGGGAGGGTGAACAATGAGCAGTTCTTC.